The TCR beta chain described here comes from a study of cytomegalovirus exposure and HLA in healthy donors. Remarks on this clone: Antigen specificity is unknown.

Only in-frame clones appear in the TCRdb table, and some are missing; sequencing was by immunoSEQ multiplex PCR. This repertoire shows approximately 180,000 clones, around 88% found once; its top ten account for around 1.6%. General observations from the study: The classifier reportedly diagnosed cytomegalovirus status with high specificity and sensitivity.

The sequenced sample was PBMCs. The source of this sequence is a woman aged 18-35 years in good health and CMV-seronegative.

The CDR3 region is CASSLRTGEGGYTF. DNA for the CDR3: TGTGCCAGCAGCTTGAGGACAGGGGAGGGTGGCTACACCTTC. The rearrangement links TRBV5-6 to TRBJ1-2; 9 bases fit TRBD1. The CDR3 totals 14 residues. CDR1 and CDR2 from the germline V gene are SGHDT and YYEEEE. V trimming: 1 base; J trimming: 7 bases; junction bases outside the gene matches: 5.